This passage covers 9 T cell receptor beta chains from one sample sequenced in a study of shared clonotypes between healthy human individuals. Cells designated naive CD8 were CD45RO-negative and were positively selected for CCR7, with terminally differentiated effector memory CD45RA+ cells excluded. Profiled with immunoSEQ multiplex PCR; TCRdb holds only in-frame clones, not every one. The profile shows 2 million or so clones, less than 95% of them singletons. The material sequenced was naive CD8+ T cells sorted from blood. Every receptor here comes from a man between 18 and 29 years old in good health.

The chain recombines TRBV5-6 with TRBJ2-7, with D uncertain. CDR3 size: 11 residues. Trimming left V 3 bases short and J 6 bases short, with 7 bases between. Germline loops: CDR1 SGHDT, CDR2 YYEEEE. DNA of the CDR3: TGTGCCAGCAGCTCCGCTCGCGAGCAGTACTTC. Protein: CASSSAREQYF. The whole variable domain, filled in from reference TRBV5-6 and TRBJ2-7, reads DAGVTQSPTHLIKTRGQQVTLRCSPKSGHDTVSWYQQALGQGPQFIFQYYEEEERQRGNFPDRFSGHQFPNYSSELNVNALLLGDSALYLCASSSAREQYFGPGTRLTVT.

This clone has a single count. The rearrangement uses TRBV18 and TRBJ1-4; 7 bases align to TRBD1. Germline CDR1 is KGHSH and CDR2 is LQKENI. The CDR3 extends over 15 amino acids. Trimming removed 2 bases from V and 4 bases from J; junction bases left unmatched: 4. In DNA form, the CDR3 reads TGTGCCAGCTCACCATCCGGGACAGTTAATGAAAAACTGTTTTTT. As protein: CASSPSGTVNEKLFF. Complete variable domain (other parts from reference TRBV18 and TRBJ1-4): NAGVMQNPRHLVRRRGQEARLRCSPMKGHSHVYWYRQLPEEGLKFMVYLQKENIIDESGMPKERFSAEFPKEGPSILRIQQVVRGDSAAYFCASSPSGTVNEKLFFGSGTQLSVL.

This rearrangement joins TRBV30 to TRBJ1-1; D may be TRBD1 (5 bases). Germline CDR1 reads GTSNPN; CDR2 reads SVGIG (reference sequence). CDR3 length equals 14 residues. V dropped 0 bases and J dropped 7 bases, with 15 bases sitting between them. The CDR3 is CAWSVGAGGYEAFF. CDR3 bases: TGTGCCTGGAGTGTAGGGGCTGGTGGATATGAAGCTTTCTTT.

Comments on this clone: Other DNA sequences of this sample code for an identical CDR3. The CDR3 coding sequence is TGTGCCAGCAGCGTAGTTTCCTCAGATGAGCAGTTCTTC. This codes for CASSVVSSDEQFF. The rearrangement joins TRBV9 to TRBJ2-1; D gene ambiguous. The V end lost 0 bases, the J end lost 8 bases, and 9 bases lay between the germline ends. The CDR3 runs to 13 residues. CDR1 and CDR2 (germline): SGDLS, YYNGEE.

The J gene is TRBJ1-2, the V gene TRBV7-2; the D gene is possibly TRBD1 (5 bases). The CDR3 runs to 16 residues. Germline CDR1 is SGHTA and CDR2 is FQGNSA. The ends were cut back, 6 bases at V and 0 bases at J, with 17 bases in the middle. CDR3 nucleotide sequence: TGTGCCAGCAGTATTGGGGGGTCCAGTACTAACTATGGCTACACCTTC. Protein sequence: CASSIGGSSTNYGYTF. Together with reference TRBV7-2 and TRBJ1-2, the CDR3 gives the full variable domain: GAGVSQSPSNKVTEKGKDVELRCDPISGHTALYWYRQSLGQGLEFLIYFQGNSAPDKSGLPSDRFSAERTGGSVSTLTIQRTQQEDSAVYLCASSIGGSSTNYGYTFGSGTRLTVV.

The rearrangement joins TRBV6-5 to TRBJ2-3; TRBD2 aligns across 8 bases. Germline V gives CDR1 MNHEY, CDR2 SVGAGI. The junction had 4 bases not matched to a gene; V was cut back by 2 bases and J by 0 bases. This CDR3 comprises 16 residues. The CDR3 region is CASSYHSGASTDTQYF. The CDR3 DNA reads TGTGCCAGCAGTTACCATAGCGGGGCAAGCACAGATACGCAGTATTTT.

Notes on this clone: Other DNA sequences of this sample code for an identical CDR3. This chain connects TRBV7-6 to TRBJ2-3; maybe TRBD2 (5 bases). Germline CDR1 is SGHVS and CDR2 is FNYEAQ. This CDR3 is built from 14 residues. Trimming took off 3 bases at V and 0 bases at J, with 7 bases between the two ends. This chain's CDR3 is CASSLAGSTDTQYF. In DNA form, the CDR3 reads TGTGCCAGCAGCTTGGCGGGTAGCACAGATACGCAGTATTTT.

Remarks on this clone: The identical CDR3 is also encoded by other nucleotide sequences in the sample. The chain couples TRBV6-6 to TRBJ2-7, with unresolved D. CDR3 length: 12 amino acids. Trimming shortened V by 4 bases and J by 1 base, and 5 bases separated the two germline ends. Germline V gene sequence: CDR1 MNHNY, CDR2 SVGAGI (reference sequence). CDR3 sequence (DNA): TGTGCCAGCAGTTCGAGTTCCTACGAGCAGTACTTC. Encoded protein: CASSSSSYEQYF.

This chain connects TRBV4-1 to TRBJ1-1; perhaps TRBD1 as D (6 bases). Looked up from germline, CDR1 is MGHRA and CDR2 is YSYEKL. This CDR3 spans 15 amino acids. The germline V and J ends were trimmed by 5 bases and 3 bases, with 16 bases remaining between them. As DNA, the CDR3 is TGCGCCAGCAGCTCCCGGACAGCCCGGGACACTGAAGCTTTCTTT. Translation gives CASSSRTARDTEAFF.